This paragraph reports one TCR beta chain. CDR1 is ENHRY and CDR2 is SYGVKD in the germline V gene. V lost 4 bases to trimming and J lost 0 bases, with 7 bases between them. The CDR3 consists of 14 residues. This specimen comes from a study of cytomegalovirus exposure and HLA in healthy donors. It was with 60 Vbeta and 13 Jbeta primers that the PCR ran. Assay used: immunoSEQ multiplex PCR; TCRdb lists only in-frame clones, some missing. Here the sample table reports roughly 140,000 clones. The chain has TRBV10-3 and TRBJ1-5; TRBD1 might be the D (5 bases). The origin of this receptor is a man aged 35 to 55 in good health and CMV-seronegative. The material sequenced was PBMCs. CDR3 DNA sequence: TGTGCCATCAGTGGACAGACTAGCAATCAGCCCCAGCATTTT. It specifies CAISGQTSNQPQHF.